This is a list of T cell receptor beta chains from one sample in a study of cytomegalovirus exposure and HLA in healthy donors. Clones were read by immunoSEQ multiplex PCR, and TCRdb kept only the in-frame ones, dropping some. The table shows about 50,000 clones, with roughly four fifths occurring only once. The sequenced sample was PBMCs. Every receptor here comes from a woman in her forties in good health and CMV-seropositive. CDR3s include the opening cysteine and the closing phenylalanine or tryptophan. Fields, in order: V gene, CDR3 protein.

V gene: TRBV19
CDR3 protein: CASNPQVMNTEAFF

V gene: TRBV27
CDR3 protein: CASRSSTAYNEQFF

V gene: TRBV4-1
CDR3 protein: CASAEGSGGALEQFF

V gene: TRBV6-6
CDR3 protein: CASRRRTGLNEQFF

V gene: TRBV5-1
CDR3 protein: CASSGTGLYEQYF

V gene: TRBV6-6
CDR3 protein: CASRGTVPDSGYTF

V gene: TRBV19
CDR3 protein: CASTLRQGGTEAFF

V gene: TRBV11-2
CDR3 protein: CASSLEKGGYTF

V gene: TRBV5-8
CDR3 protein: CASSLSGASGNTIYF

V gene: TRBV14
CDR3 protein: CASSKPGPWKEKLFF

V gene: TRBV27
CDR3 protein: CASSARLGGGPPLHF

V gene: TRBV18
CDR3 protein: CASSRDRDGYTF

V gene: TRBV13
CDR3 protein: CASSARTGRNEKLFF

V gene: TRBV29-1
CDR3 protein: CSVDGGYEQYF